This T cell receptor (beta chain) was profiled in a study of blood T cell repertoires in COVID-19. Assay: immunoSEQ multiplex PCR; the TCRdb copy retains only in-frame clones and omits some. The sample shows about 360,000 clones, around 90% of them seen only once. V lost 2 bases to trimming and J lost 3 bases; unmatched junction nucleotides: 6. The germline gives CDR1 SEHNR, CDR2 FQNEAQ (reference sequence). This CDR3 is 15 amino acids long. J is TRBJ1-1 and V is TRBV7-9, with TRBD1 matching 7 bases. Sequencing used PBMCs or T cells enriched from blood (not recorded which). This TCR was sampled from a woman in her thirties or forties with acute COVID-19. The chain's CDR3 is CASSLRKGADTEAFF. DNA for the CDR3: TGTGCCAGCAGCTTAAGGAAGGGGGCGGACACTGAAGCTTTCTTT.